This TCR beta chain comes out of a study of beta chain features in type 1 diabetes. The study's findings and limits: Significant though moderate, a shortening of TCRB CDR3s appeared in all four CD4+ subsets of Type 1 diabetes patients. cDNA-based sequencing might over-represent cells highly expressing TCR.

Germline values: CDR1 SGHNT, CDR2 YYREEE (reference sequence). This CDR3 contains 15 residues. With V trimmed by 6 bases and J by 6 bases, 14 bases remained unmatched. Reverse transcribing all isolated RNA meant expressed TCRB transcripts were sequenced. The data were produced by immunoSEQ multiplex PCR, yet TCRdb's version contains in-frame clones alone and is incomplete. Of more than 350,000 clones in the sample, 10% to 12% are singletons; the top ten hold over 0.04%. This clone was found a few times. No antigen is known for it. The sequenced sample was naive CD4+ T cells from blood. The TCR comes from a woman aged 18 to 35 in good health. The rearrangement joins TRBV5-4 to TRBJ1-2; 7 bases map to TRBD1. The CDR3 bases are TGTGCCAGCACGCACCCTAGTGAGGGGGCTAATGGCTACACCTTC. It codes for CASTHPSEGANGYTF.